The present T cell receptor (beta chain) was sequenced within a study of sequential checkpoint blockade in melanoma (dated by TCRdb to the late 2010s). Some background on the complete study: Using 1:1 randomization, the trial assigned patients either to first-line nivolumab followed by ipilimumab (arm A) or to ipilimumab followed by nivolumab (arm B). Both trial sequences were followed by maintenance nivolumab. General findings and caveats noted by the study authors: The model for predicting response that combines TCR metrics with mutation burden needs to be validated in larger, independent patient cohorts.

The sample's treatment or condition label, in plain terms: randomized to nivolumab then ipilimumab (arm A) or the reverse (arm B). Prior DNA-damaging chemotherapy had not been received by any trial patient. Thawed PBMCs were sorted on a FACS Aria II flow cytometer to isolate live CD3+CD8+ cells negative for CD19 and CD56. The samples were obtained from melanoma patients enrolled in CheckMate 064, an open-label, randomized phase II trial testing sequential checkpoint blockade. Peripheral blood mononuclear cells were collected by leukapheresis, purified with Ficoll-Paque, and frozen in human serum with around 9.8% DMSO. Immediately after sorting, the purity of sorted blood CD3+CD8+ cells was verified to be >95%, after which DNA was extracted. TCRbeta CDR3 regions were immunosequenced from genomic DNA with the immunoSEQ Assay. Genomic DNA was amplified by bias-controlled multiplex PCR before high-throughput sequencing. The authors' analysis ran thus. To quantify the absolute abundance of each unique TCRbeta CDR3 region, the sequences were collapsed and filtered. Clonality was defined as 1 minus Pielou's evenness and was calculated using productive rearrangements only. A previously published method was used to identify clones with significantly greater frequencies in on-treatment samples than in baseline samples. TCRdb re-hosts the immuneACCESS table, in-frame sequences only. Its copies lack some clones; in the studies checked, an unresolved V gene accounts for under half of them, and the cause for the rest is not known. V and J calls and clone size follow that table, whereas D and trimming were derived from the DNA. The sample table lists roughly 5,000 clones, roughly 50% of them with a count of one. Clones ranked in the top ten supply approximately 40% of the sample.

Taken from cysteine to phenylalanine, the CDR3 has 13 residues. The CDR3 DNA has 39 bases and is translated from base 1. The germline V gene sets CDR1 to SGDLS and CDR2 to YYNGEE. From V the trimming removes 3 bases and from J it removes 9 bases, while the gene matches leave 7 bases of the junction unaccounted for. About this clone itself: Its antigen remains unidentified. No quality values exist for individual bases; no much larger clone is one base distant.

The sample in question was CD8+ T cells sorted from blood (inferred from file names), obtained from a patient given nivolumab and ipilimumab in sequence. The sequence is built from TRBV9 and TRBJ2-3; the central 7 bases match TRBD1. The receptor was derived from a human donor with melanoma. The CDR3 sequence is CASSDRQGVTQYF. The DNA is as follows: TGTGCCAGCAGCGACCGACAGGGAGTCACGCAGTATTTT.